The clone carrying this TCR beta chain appeared many times. Its antigen is still unknown. Trimming took 3 bases from V and 7 from J; bases not matched to a gene: 6. Germline CDR1 is MGHRA and CDR2 is YSYEKL. The CDR3 sequence is 14 residues long. The data stem from a study of T-cell memory formation after mild COVID-19. Study-level information: TCR clusters largely stayed donor specific.

Study-wide points: CD8+ contracting clones occupied EMRA, while CD4+ ones occupied mainly CM and EM. The finding that pre-infection memory included some responding clones suggested that cross-reactive memory joined.

Constant-segment-primed 5'RACE gave TCR alpha and TCR beta cDNA libraries with sample barcodes and UMIs. TCRdb processed the 5' RACE reads anew with MiXCR; each CDR3 protein has one entry. The sample lists some 180,000 distinct CDR3 sequences; 10% to 15% were seen once. Sequencing was done on a sample of PBMCs or a T cell subset sorted from them (not recorded which). The V and J genes are TRBV4-1 and TRBJ2-7, with 10 bases fitting TRBD1. The TCR comes from a man in his late teens or twenties who had mild COVID-19 (a few samples of this study predate the infection). Cell type and time point are not known. CDR3 loop: CASSQPGQGWEQYF. The CDR3 nucleotides read TGCGCCAGCAGCCAGCCGGGACAGGGGTGGGAGCAGTACTTC.